The entry that follows covers one TCR beta chain sequence. What it binds is unknown. The data originate from a study of CD8+ T cells in alopecia areata. Whole-study context: Twice daily, treated patients received 5 to 10 mg of oral tofacitinib. Study-level findings and limits: Clonality in lesional scalp, especially alopecia totalis/universalis, exceeded that of normal scalp.

Treatment: oral pan-JAK inhibitor, 5-10 mg twice daily. The CDR3 spans 12 residues. Trimming took 3 bases from V and 9 from J, leaving 11 bases between them. CDR1 and CDR2 (germline): MGHDK, SYGVNS. cDNA prepared by RNA extraction and subsequent reverse transcription served as the template for sequencing. Method: immunoSEQ multiplex PCR; TCRdb's copy keeps in-frame clones and lacks some. The sample has about 250,000 clones; roughly 60% are singletons. The sequence derives from a human donor with alopecia areata. This rearrangement joins TRBV25-1 to TRBJ2-5; D is unresolved. The input for sequencing was CD4+ T cells sorted from blood, taken at roughly week 53, from a patient treated with tofacitinib. The DNA for the CDR3 is TGTGCCAGCAGTGATACAAGGGTGGCCCAGTACTTC. This sequence encodes CASSDTRVAQYF. The entire variable domain, with the rest obtained from reference TRBV25-1 and TRBJ2-5, is as follows: EADIYQTPRYLVIGTGKKITLECSQTMGHDKMYWYQQDPGMELHLIHYSYGVNSTEKGDLSSESTVSRIRTEHFPLTLESARPSHTSQYLCASSDTRVAQYFGPGTRLLVL.